This T cell receptor beta chain was recorded in a study of blood T cell repertoires in COVID-19. About the study: Collection of acute and convalescent COVID-19 samples took place in the United States, Italy and Spain.

Authors' methods: From reference gene primer amplification, estimates of nucleated cell counts were derived. The data were produced by immunoSEQ multiplex PCR, yet TCRdb's version contains in-frame clones alone and is incomplete. That table gives V, J and clone size, and the DNA gave D and trimming. The sample holds a few hundred thousand clones; around 86% are singletons and the top ten take 5% to 5.5%. In its sample, this clone was seen once. Participants, about 18 to 95 years old, spanned under 30 US areas. The study assigned cohorts using participant-reported clinical history. Germline CDR1 SGDLS, CDR2 YYNGEE. The CDR3 is 17 residues long. Trimming removed 0 bases from V and 0 bases from J, with 13 bases in between.

This clonotype was sampled from a woman aged 45-65 years who had recovered from COVID-19. The chain joins TRBV9 to TRBJ2-1; D unresolved. The sample consisted of PBMCs or T cells enriched from blood (not recorded which). In DNA, the CDR3 is TGTGCCAGCAGCGTAGCTCCCGCGGCTAGCTCCTACAATGAGCAGTTCTTC. It specifies CASSVAPAASSYNEQFF.